This T cell receptor (beta chain) was documented in a study of molecular identifiers for immune sequencing clone quantification. Study results and limitations: Clonotypes surpassing 20 RNA copies contained over 97% of effector molecules, versus under 1% in naive cells.

Previously published methods and listed TCR primers were used for the bulk TCR libraries. Each CDR3 protein gets one entry after TCRdb re-called the PCR reads with MiXCR. The sample records 85,000 to 95,000 distinct CDR3 sequences, under 20% being singletons. This clonotype was observed at least ten times. What it recognizes is unknown. Sorted inputs of roughly 19,000 to 1,100,000 cells, with 10%, 30% or 50% RNA, yielded naive CD8 libraries. Naive CD8 T cells were sorted as CD8+CD4-CCR7+CD45RA+. V lost 8 bases, J lost 5 bases, and 27 bases lay in between. Germline V gives CDR1 SQVTM, CDR2 ANQGSEA. This CDR3 contains 17 residues.

This rearrangement joins TRBV29-1 to TRBJ2-2, with D perhaps matching TRBD2 (5 bases). The sequencing input was naive CD8+ T cells from blood, with Jurkat cell RNA spiked in. Subset given: FACS-sorted CD8+CD4-CCR7+CD45RA+ naive T cells. This sequence originates from a human donor in good health. Some libraries in this study had Jurkat cell RNA spiked in. The CDR3 DNA sequence: TGCAGCTTCAAAAAGGTCCTCGGGGAGAAGAGAACCGGGGAGCTGTTTTTT. Translated, it gives CSFKKVLGEKRTGELFF.